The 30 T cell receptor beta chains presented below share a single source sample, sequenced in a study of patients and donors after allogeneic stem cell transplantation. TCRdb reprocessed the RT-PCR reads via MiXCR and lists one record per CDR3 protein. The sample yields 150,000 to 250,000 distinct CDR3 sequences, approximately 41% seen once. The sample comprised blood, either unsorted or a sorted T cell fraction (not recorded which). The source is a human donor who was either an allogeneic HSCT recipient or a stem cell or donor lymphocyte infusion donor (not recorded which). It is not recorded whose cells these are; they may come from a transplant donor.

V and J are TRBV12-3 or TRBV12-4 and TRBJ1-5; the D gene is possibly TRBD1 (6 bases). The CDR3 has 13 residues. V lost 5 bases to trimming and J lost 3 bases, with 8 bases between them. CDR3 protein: CASSGGDNQPQHF. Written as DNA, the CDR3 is TGTGCCAGCAGTGGGGGCGACAATCAGCCCCAGCATTTT.

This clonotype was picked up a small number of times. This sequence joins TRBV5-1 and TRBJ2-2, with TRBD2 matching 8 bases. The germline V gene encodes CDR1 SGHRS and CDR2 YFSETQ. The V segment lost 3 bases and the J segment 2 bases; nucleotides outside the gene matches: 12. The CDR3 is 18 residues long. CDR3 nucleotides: TGCGCCAGCAGCTCCGAGGGATCCGGGAGGGCCAACACCGGGGAGCTGTTTTTT. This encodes CASSSEGSGRANTGELFF.

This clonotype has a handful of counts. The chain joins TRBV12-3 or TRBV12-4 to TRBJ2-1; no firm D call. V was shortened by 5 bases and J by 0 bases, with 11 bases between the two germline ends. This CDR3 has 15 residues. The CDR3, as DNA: TGTGCCAGCAGTGTCTCCGCTAGCTCCTACAATGAGCAGTTCTTC. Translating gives CASSVSASSYNEQFF.

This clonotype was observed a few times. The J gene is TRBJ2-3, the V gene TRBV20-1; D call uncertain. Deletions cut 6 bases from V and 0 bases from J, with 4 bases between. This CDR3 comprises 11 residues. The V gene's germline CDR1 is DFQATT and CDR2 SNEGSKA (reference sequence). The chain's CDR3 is CSAGSTDTQYF. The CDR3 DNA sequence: TGCAGTGCAGGTAGCACAGATACGCAGTATTTT.

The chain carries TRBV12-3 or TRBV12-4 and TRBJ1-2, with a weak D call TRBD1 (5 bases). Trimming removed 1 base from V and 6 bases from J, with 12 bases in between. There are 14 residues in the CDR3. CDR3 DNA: TGTGCCAGCAGTTTAGTAGGGACCCCAGATGGCTACACCTTC. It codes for CASSLVGTPDGYTF.

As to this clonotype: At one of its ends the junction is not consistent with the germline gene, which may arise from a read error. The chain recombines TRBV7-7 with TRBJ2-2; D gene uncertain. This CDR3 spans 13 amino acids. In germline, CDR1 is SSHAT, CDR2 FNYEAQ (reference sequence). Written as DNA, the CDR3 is TGTGCTAGCAGAAAGGCAGAAACCGGGGAGCTGTTTTTT. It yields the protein CASRKAETGELFF.

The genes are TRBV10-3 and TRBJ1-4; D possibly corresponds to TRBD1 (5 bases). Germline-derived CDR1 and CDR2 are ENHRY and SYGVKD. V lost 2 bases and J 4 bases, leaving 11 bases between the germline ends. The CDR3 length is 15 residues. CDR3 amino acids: CAISEGTGNNEKLFF. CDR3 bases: TGTGCCATCAGTGAGGGGACGGGAAATAATGAAAAACTGTTTTTT.

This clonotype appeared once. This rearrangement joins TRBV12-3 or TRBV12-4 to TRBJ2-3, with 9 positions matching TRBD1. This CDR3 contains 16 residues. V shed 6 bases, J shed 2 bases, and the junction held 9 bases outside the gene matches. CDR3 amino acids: CASRPTGGEDTDTQYF. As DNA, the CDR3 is TGTGCCAGCAGGCCAACAGGGGGCGAGGACACAGATACGCAGTATTTT.

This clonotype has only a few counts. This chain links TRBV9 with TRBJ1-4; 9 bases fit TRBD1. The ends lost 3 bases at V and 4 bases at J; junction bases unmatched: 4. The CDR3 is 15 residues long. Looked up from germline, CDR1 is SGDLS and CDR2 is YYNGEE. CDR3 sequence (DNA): TGTGCCAGCAGCGGGGGGACAGGGTTTAATGAAAAACTGTTTTTT. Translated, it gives CASSGGTGFNEKLFF.

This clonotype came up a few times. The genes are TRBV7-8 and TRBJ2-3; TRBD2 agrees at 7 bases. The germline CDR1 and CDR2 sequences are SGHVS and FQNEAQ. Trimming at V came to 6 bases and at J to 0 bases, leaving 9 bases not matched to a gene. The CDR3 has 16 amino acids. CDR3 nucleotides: TGTGCCAGCAGACTATTGGGGGGGATGAGCACAGATACGCAGTATTTT. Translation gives CASRLLGGMSTDTQYF.

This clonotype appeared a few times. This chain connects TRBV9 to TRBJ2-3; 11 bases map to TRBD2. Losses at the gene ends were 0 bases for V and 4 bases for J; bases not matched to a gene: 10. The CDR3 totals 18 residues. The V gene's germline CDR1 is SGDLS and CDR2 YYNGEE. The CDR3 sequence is CASSVGLAGGLGADTQYF. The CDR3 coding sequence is TGTGCCAGCAGCGTAGGCCTAGCGGGAGGCCTGGGGGCAGATACGCAGTATTTT.

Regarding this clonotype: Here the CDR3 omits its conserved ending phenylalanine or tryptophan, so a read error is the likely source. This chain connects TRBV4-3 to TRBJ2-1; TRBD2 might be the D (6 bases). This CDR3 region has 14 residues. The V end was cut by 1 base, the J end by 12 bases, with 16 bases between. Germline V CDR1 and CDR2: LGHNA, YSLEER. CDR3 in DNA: TGCGCCAGCAGCCAAGCCTGGGGGACTTTGGGGCAGTTCTGC. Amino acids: CASSQAWGTLGQFC.

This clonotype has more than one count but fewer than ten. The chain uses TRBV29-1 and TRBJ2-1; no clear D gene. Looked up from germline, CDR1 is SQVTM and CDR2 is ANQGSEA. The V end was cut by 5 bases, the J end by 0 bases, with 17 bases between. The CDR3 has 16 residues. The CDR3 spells CSVSHTGPSSYNEQFF. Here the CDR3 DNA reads TGCAGCGTTTCCCACACCGGCCCGAGCTCCTACAATGAGCAGTTCTTC.

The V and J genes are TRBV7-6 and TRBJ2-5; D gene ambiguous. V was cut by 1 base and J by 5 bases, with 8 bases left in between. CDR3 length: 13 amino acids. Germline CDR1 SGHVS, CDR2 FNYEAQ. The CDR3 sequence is CASSLGPRETQYF. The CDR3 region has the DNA TGTGCCAGCAGCTTAGGGCCCAGGGAGACCCAGTACTTC.

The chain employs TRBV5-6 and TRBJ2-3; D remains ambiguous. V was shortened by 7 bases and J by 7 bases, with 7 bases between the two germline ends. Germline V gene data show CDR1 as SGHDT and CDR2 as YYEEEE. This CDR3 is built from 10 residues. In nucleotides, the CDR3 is TGTGCCAGCGGCCAGAATACGCAGTATTTT. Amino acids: CASGQNTQYF.

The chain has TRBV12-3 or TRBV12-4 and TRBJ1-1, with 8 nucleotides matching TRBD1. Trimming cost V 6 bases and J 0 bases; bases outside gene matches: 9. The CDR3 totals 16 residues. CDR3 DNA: TGTGCCAGCAGACAACAGGGGGGCCTAATGAACACTGAAGCTTTCTTT. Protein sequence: CASRQQGGLMNTEAFF.

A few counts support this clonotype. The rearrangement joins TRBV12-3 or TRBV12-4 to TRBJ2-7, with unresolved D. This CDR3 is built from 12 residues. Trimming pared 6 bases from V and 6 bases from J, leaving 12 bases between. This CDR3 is CASRLSVGEQYF. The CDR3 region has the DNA TGTGCCAGCAGGTTGAGCGTCGGCGAGCAGTACTTC.

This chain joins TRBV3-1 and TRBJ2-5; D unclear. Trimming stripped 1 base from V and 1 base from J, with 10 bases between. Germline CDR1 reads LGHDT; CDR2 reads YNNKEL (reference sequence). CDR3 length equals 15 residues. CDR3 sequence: CASSQGRLSQETQYF. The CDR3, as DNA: TGTGCCAGCAGCCAAGGCCGACTGAGCCAAGAGACCCAGTACTTC.

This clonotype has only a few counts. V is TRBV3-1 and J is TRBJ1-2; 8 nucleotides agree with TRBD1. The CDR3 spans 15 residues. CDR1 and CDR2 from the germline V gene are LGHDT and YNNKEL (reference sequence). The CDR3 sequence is CATRTGITGEDGYTF. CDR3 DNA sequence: TGTGCTACCCGGACAGGGATAACGGGTGAGGATGGCTACACCTTC.

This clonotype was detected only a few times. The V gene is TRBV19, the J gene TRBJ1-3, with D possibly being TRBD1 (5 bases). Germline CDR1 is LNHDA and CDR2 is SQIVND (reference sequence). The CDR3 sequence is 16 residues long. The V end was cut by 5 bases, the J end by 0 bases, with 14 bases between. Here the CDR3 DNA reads TGTGCCAGTAGTCCGGTGGGACTGAACTCTGGAAACACCATATATTTT. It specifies CASSPVGLNSGNTIYF.

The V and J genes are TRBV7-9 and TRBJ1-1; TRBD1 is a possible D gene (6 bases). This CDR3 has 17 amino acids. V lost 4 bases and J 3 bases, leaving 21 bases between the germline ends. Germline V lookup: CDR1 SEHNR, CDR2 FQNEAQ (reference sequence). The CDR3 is CASSSSPGQTADTEAFF. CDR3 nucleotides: TGTGCCAGCAGCTCTTCTCCGGGACAAACTGCGGACACTGAAGCTTTCTTT.

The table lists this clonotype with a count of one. CDR3 sequence reads: CASSSLAGTGNQPQHF. In DNA form, the CDR3 reads TGTGCCAGCAGTTCCCTGGCAGGGACGGGCAATCAGCCCCAGCATTTT. The rearrangement links TRBV6-2 or TRBV6-3 to TRBJ1-5; tentatively, D is TRBD1 (5 bases). Looked up from germline, CDR1 is MNHEY and CDR2 is SVGEGT. V gave up 4 bases and J gave up 2 bases, with 15 bases separating them. The CDR3 length is 16 residues.

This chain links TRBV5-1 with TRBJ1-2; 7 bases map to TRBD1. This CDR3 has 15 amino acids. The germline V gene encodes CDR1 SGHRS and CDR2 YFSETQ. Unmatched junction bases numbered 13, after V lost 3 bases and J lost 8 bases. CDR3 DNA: TGCGCCAGCAGCTGGGACAGCCCGCTCCCGTACGGCTACACCTTC. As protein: CASSWDSPLPYGYTF.

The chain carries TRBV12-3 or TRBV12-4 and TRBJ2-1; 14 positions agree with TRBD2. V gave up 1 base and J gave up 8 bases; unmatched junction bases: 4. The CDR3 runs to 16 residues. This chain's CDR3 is CASSLGLAGGHHEQFF. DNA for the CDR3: TGTGCCAGCAGTTTAGGACTAGCGGGAGGGCACCATGAGCAGTTCTTC.

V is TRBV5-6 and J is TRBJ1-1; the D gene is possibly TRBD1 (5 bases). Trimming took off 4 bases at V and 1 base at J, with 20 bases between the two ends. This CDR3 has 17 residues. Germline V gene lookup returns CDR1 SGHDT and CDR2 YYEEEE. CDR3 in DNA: TGTGCCAGCAGCGCGCCAGGGAGTTGGGAAAGGAACACTGAAGCTTTCTTT. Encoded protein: CASSAPGSWERNTEAFF.

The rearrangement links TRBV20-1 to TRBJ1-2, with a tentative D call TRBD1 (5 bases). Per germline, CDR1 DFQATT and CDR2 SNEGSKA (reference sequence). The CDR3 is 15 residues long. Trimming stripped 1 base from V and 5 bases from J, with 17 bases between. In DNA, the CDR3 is TGCAGTGCTAGAGCGGCCGGGCAGGGCCTTTATGGCTACACCTTC. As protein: CSARAAGQGLYGYTF.

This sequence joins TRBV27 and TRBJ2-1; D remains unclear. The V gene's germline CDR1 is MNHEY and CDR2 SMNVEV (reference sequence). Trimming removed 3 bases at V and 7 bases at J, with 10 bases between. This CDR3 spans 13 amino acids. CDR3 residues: CASSFFRENEQFF. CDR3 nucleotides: TGTGCCAGCAGTTTCTTTAGAGAGAATGAGCAGTTCTTC.

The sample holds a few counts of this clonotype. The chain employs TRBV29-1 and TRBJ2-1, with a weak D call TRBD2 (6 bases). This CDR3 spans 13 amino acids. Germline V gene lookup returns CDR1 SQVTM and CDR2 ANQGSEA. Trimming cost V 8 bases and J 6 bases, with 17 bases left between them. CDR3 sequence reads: CSPLEGPSNEQFF. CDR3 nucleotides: TGCAGCCCCCTGGAGGGCCCCTCCAATGAGCAGTTCTTC.

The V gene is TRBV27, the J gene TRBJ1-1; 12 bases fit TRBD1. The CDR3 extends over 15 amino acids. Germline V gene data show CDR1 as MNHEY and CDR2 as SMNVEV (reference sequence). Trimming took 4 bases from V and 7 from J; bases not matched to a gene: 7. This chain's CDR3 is CASSSPGTGGNEAFF. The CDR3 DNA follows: TGTGCCAGCAGTTCCCCCGGGACAGGGGGCAATGAAGCTTTCTTT.

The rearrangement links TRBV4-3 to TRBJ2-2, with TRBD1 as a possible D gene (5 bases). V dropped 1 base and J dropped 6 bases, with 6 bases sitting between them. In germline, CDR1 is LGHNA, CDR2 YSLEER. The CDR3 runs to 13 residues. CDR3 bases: TGCGCCAGCAGCCAAGGACAGTCCGGGGAGCTGTTTTTT. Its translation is CASSQGQSGELFF.